The sequence of this TCR beta chain was determined in a study of response to subunit inactivated influenza vaccine. Study-wide points: Authors suggested each seasonal flu vaccination may recruit only limited numbers of new T cells.

This clonotype was counted only a few times. Its antigen is not known. Using its own MiXCR run on the RT-PCR reads, TCRdb lists one record per CDR3 protein. The repertoire consists of around 540,000 distinct CDR3 sequences, with over 9.5% occurring once and the leading ten covering about 10%. There are 13 residues in the CDR3. Germline-derived CDR1 and CDR2 are SQVTM and ANQGSEA. The V end lost 4 bases, the J end lost 4 bases, and 11 bases lay between the germline ends. The source of this sequence is a man aged 45-65 years who received an inactivated influenza vaccine. This rearrangement joins TRBV29-1 to TRBJ1-5; D ambiguous. The source material was PBMCs from blood, sampled on the day of vaccination. CDR3 sequence reads: CSVAGKGNQPQHF. The CDR3 DNA reads TGCAGCGTTGCGGGGAAGGGAAATCAGCCCCAGCATTTT.